The T cell receptor (beta chain) under discussion was sequenced for a study of control samples from healthy donors and cancer patients. Produced via immunoSEQ multiplex PCR; TCRdb's table is partial and in-frame only. The table lists about 140,000 clones, about nine tenths of them singletons. Germline assignment: CDR1 SNHLY and CDR2 FYNNEI. This CDR3 comprises 12 residues. With V trimmed by 5 bases and J by 10 bases, 3 bases remained unmatched. Sequences were obtained from blood. The receptor was isolated from a woman in her thirties in good health. V usage is TRBV2 and J usage is TRBJ2-1; 9 bases fit TRBD2. In DNA, the CDR3 is TGTGCCAGCAGTTTAGGACTAGCGGAGCAGTTCTTC. It codes for CASSLGLAEQFF.